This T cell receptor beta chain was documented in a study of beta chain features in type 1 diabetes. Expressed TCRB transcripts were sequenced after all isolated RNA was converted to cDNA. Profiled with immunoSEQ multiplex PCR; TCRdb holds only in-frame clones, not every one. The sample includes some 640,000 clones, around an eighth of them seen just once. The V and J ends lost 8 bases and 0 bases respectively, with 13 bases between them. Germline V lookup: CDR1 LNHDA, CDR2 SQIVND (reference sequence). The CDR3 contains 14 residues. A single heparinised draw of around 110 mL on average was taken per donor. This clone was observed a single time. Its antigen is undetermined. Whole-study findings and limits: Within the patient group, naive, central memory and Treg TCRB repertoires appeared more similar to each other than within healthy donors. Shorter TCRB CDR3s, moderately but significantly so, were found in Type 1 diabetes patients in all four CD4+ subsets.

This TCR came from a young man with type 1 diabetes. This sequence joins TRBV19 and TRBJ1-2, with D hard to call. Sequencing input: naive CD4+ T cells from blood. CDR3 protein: CASPLRGANYGYTF. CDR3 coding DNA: TGTGCCAGTCCCCTGCGGGGAGCTAACTATGGCTACACCTTC.